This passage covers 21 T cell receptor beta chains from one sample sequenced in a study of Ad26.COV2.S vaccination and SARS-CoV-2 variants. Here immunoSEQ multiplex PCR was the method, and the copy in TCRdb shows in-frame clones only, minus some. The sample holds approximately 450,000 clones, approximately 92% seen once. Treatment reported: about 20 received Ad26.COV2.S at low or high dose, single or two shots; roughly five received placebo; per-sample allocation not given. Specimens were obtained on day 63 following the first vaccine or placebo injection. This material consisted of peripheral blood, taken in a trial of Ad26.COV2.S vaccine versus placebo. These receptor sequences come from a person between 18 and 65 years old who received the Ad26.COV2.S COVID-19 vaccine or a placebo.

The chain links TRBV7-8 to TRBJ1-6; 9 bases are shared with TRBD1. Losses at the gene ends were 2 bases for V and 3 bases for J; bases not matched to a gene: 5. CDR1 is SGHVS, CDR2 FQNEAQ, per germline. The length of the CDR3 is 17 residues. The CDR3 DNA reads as TGTGCCAGCAGCTTAACCCTGGGACAGGGCTATAATTCACCCCTCCACTTT. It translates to CASSLTLGQGYNSPLHF.

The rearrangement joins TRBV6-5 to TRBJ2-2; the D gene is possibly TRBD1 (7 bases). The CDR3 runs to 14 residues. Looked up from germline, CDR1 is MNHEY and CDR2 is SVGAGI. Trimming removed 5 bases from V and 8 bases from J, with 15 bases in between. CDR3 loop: CASSLSRGAGELFF. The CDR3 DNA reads TGTGCCAGCAGTCTCTCCAGGGGGGCTGGGGAGCTGTTTTTT.

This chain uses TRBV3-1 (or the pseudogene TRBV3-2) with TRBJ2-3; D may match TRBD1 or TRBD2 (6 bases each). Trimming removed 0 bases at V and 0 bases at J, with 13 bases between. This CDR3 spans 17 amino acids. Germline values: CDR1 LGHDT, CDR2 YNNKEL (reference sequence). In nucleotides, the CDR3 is TGTGCCAGCAGCCAAGAGAGGGGGAGGACTAGCACAGATACGCAGTATTTT. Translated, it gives CASSQERGRTSTDTQYF.

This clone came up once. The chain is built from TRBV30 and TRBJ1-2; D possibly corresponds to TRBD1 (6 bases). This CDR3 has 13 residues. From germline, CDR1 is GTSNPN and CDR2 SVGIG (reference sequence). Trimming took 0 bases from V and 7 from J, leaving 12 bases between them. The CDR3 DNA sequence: TGTGCCTGGAGTGTTAATCAGGGGTTTGGCTACACCTTC. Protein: CAWSVNQGFGYTF.

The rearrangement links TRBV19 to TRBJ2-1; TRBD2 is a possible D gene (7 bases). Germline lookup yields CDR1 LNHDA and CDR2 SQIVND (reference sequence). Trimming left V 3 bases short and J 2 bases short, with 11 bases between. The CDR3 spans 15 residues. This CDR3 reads CASSIGGGAYNEQFF. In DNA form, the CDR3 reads TGTGCCAGTAGTATTGGCGGGGGCGCCTACAATGAGCAGTTCTTC.

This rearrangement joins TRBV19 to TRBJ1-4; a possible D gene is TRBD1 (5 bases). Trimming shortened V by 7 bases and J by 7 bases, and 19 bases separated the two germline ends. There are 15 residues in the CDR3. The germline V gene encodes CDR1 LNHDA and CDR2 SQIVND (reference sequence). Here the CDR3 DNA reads TGTGCCAGTACCAATGGATGGGGGTTAAGTGAAAAACTGTTTTTT. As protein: CASTNGWGLSEKLFF.

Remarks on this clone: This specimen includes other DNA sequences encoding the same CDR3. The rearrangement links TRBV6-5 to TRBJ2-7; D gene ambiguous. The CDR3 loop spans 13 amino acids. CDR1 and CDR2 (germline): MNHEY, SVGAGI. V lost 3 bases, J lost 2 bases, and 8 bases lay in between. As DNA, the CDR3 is TGTGCCAGCAGTTATGCCCCTCCCTACGAGCAGTACTTC. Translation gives CASSYAPPYEQYF.

In DNA form, the CDR3 reads TGTGCCAGCAACCGGGACTACCAAGAGACCCAGTACTTC. Amino acid sequence: CASNRDYQETQYF. V gene TRBV11-2 combines with J gene TRBJ2-5, with D possibly matching TRBD2 (6 bases). The CDR3 loop spans 13 amino acids. Trimming took 7 bases from V and 0 from J, leaving 9 bases between them. Germline lookup yields CDR1 SGHAT and CDR2 FQNNGV.

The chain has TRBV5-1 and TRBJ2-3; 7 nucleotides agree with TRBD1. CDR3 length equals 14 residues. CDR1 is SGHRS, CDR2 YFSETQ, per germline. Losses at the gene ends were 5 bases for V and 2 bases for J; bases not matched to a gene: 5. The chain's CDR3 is CASRDRTNTDTQYF. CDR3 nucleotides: TGCGCCAGCAGGGACAGGACAAACACAGATACGCAGTATTTT.

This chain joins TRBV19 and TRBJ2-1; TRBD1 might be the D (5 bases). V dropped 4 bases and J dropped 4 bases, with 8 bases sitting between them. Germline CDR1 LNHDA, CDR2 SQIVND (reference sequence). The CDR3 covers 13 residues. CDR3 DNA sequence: TGTGCCAGTAGTACCCGACAGTACAATGAGCAGTTCTTC. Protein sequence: CASSTRQYNEQFF.

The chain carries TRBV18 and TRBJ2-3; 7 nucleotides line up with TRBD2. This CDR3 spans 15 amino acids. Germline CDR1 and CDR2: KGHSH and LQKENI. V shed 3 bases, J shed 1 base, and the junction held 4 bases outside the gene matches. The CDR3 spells CASSPSAGGTDTQYF. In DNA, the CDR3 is TGTGCCAGCTCACCTTCGGCGGGAGGCACAGATACGCAGTATTTT.

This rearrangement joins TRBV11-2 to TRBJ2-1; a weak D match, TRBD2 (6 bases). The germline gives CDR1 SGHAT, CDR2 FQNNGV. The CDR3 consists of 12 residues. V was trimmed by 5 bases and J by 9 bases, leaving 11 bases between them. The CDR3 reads CASSLQRAEQFF. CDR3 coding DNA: TGTGCCAGCAGCCTCCAGCGGGCTGAGCAGTTCTTC.

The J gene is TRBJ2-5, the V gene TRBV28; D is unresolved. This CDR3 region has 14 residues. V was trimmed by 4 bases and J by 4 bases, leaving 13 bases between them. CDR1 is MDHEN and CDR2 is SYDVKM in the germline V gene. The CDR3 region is CASSSGFRGETQYF. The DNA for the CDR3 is TGTGCCAGCAGTTCCGGGTTCCGCGGAGAGACCCAGTACTTC.

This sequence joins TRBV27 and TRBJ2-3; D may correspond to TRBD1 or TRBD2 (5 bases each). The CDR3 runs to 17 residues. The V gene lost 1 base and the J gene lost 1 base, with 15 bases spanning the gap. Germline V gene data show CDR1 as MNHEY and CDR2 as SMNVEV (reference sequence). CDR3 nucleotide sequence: TGTGCCAGCAGTTTATGGGTTAGGGGACCACGCACAGATACGCAGTATTTT. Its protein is CASSLWVRGPRTDTQYF.

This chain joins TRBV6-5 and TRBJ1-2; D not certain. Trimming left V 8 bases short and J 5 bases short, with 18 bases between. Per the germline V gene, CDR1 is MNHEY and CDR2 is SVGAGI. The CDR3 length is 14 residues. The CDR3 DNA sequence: TGTGCCAGCGCTAACACCATGGACGGGTATGGCTACACCTTC. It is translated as CASANTMDGYGYTF.

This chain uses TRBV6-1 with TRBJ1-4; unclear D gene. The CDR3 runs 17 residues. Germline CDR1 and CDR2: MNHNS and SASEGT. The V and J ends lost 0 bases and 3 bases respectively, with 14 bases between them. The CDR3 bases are TGTGCCAGCAGTGAAGCCCTTATCGGGGAACCTAATGAAAAACTGTTTTTT. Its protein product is CASSEALIGEPNEKLFF.

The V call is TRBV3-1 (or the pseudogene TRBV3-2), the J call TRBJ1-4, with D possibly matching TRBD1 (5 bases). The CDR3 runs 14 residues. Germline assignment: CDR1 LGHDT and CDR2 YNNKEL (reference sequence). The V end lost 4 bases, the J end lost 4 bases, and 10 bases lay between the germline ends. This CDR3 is CASSRDGYNEKLFF. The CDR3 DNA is TGTGCCAGCAGCCGGGACGGATATAATGAAAAACTGTTTTTT.

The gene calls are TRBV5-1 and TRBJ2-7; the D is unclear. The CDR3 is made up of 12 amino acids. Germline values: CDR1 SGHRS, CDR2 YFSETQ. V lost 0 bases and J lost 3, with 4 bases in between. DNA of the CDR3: TGCGCCAGCAGCTTGGGCCGCTACGAGCAGTACTTC. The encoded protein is CASSLGRYEQYF.

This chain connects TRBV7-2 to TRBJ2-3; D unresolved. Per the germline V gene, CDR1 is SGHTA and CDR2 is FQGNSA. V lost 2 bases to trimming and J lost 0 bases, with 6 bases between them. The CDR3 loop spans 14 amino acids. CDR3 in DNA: TGTGCCAGCAGCTTAAGGCCAAGCACAGATACGCAGTATTTT. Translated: CASSLRPSTDTQYF.

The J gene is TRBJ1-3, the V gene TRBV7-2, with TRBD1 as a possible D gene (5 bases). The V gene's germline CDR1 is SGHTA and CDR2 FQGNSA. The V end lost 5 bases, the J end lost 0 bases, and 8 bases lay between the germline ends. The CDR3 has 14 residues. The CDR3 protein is CASSEGFSGNTIYF. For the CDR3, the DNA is TGTGCCAGCAGCGAGGGGTTCTCTGGAAACACCATATATTTT. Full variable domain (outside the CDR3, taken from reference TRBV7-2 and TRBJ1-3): GAGVSQSPSNKVTEKGKDVELRCDPISGHTALYWYRQSLGQGLEFLIYFQGNSAPDKSGLPSDRFSAERTGGSVSTLTIQRTQQEDSAVYLCASSEGFSGNTIYFGEGSWLTVV.

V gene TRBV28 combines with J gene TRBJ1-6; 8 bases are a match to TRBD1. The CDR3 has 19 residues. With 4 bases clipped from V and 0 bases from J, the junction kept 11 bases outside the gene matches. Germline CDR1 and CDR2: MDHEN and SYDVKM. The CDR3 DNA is TGTGCCAGCAGTTACCCCCGGGACAGGTCTCACTCCTATAATTCACCCCTCCACTTT. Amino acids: CASSYPRDRSHSYNSPLHF.